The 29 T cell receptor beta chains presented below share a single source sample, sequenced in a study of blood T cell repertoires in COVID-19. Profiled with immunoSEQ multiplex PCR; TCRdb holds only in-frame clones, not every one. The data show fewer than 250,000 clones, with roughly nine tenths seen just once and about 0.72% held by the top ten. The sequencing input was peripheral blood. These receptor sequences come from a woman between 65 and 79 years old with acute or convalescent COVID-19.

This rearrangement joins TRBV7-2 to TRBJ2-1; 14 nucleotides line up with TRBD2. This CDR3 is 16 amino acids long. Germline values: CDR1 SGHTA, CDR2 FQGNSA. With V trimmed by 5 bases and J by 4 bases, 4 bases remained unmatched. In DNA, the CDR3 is TGTGCCAGCAGCCCCTGGACTAGCGGGGGGTACAATGAGCAGTTCTTC. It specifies CASSPWTSGGYNEQFF.

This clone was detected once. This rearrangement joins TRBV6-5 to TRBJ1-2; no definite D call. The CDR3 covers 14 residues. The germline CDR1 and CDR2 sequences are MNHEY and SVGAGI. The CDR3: CGTGRREANYGYTF. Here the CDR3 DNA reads TGTGGGACGGGTCGGCGGGAAGCTAACTATGGCTACACCTTC.

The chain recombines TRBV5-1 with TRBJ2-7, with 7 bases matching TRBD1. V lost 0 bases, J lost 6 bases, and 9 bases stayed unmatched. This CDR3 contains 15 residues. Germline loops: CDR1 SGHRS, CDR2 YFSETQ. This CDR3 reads CASSLAGQRGGEQYF. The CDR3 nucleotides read TGCGCCAGCAGCTTGGCGGGACAGCGAGGGGGCGAGCAGTACTTC.

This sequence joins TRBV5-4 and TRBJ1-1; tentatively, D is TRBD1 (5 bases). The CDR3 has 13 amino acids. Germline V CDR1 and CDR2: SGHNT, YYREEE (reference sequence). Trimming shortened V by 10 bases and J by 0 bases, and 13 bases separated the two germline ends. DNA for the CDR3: TGTGCCTCCTCGGGGGGGATGAACACTGAAGCTTTCTTT. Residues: CASSGGMNTEAFF.

The CDR3 DNA sequence: TGTGCCAGCTCACCACAATCGGGGTCAGAGACCCAGTACTTC. As protein: CASSPQSGSETQYF. This chain connects TRBV18 to TRBJ2-5; tentatively, D is TRBD2 (5 bases). Trimming stripped 1 base from V and 4 bases from J, with 10 bases between. From germline, CDR1 is KGHSH and CDR2 LQKENI. The CDR3 runs 14 residues. Full variable domain (remainder filled in from reference TRBV18 and TRBJ2-5): NAGVMQNPRHLVRRRGQEARLRCSPMKGHSHVYWYRQLPEEGLKFMVYLQKENIIDESGMPKERFSAEFPKEGPSILRIQQVVRGDSAAYFCASSPQSGSETQYFGPGTRLLVL.

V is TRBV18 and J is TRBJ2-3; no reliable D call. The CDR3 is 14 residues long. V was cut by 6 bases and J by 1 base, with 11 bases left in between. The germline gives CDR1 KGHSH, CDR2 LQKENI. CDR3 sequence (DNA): TGTGCCAGCTCGCCGACGAGCGGCACAGATACGCAGTATTTT. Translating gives CASSPTSGTDTQYF.

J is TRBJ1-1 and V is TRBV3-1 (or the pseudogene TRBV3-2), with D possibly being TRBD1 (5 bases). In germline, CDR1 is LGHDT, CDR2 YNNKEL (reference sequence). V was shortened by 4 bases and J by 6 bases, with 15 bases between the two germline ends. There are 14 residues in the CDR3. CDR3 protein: CASSRGEGGAEAFF. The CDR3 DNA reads TGTGCCAGCAGCCGTGGGGAGGGAGGGGCTGAAGCTTTCTTT.

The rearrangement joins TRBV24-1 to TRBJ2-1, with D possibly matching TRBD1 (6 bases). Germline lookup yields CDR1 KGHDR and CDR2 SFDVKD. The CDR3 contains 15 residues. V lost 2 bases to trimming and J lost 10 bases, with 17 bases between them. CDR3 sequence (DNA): TGTGCCACCAGTGATTCCGGACAGCCGTGGGGGGAGCAGTTCTTC. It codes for CATSDSGQPWGEQFF.

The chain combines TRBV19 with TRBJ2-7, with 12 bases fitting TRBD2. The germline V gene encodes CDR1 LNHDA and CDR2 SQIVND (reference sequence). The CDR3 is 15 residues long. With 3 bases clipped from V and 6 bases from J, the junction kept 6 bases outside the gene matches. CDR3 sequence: CASSILAGGPVEQYF. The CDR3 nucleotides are TGTGCCAGTAGTATCCTAGCGGGAGGGCCTGTCGAGCAGTACTTC.

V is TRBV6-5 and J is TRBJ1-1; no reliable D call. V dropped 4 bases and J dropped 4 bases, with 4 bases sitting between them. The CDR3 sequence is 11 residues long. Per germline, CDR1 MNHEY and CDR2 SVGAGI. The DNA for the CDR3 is TGTGCCAGCAGTTCGCGCACTGAAGCTTTCTTT. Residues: CASSSRTEAFF.

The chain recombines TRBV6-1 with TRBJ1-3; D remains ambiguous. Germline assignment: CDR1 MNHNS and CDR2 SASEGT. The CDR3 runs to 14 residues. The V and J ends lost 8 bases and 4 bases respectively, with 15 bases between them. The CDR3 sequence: CASHSEALGNTIYF. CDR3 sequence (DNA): TGTGCCAGCCATTCCGAGGCCTTGGGAAACACCATATATTTT.

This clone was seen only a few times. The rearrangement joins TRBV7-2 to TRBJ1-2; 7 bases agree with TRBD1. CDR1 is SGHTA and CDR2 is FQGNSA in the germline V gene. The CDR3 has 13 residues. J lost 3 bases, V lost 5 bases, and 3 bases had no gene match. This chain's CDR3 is CASSIDRDYGYTF. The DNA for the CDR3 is TGTGCCAGCAGCATCGACAGGGACTATGGCTACACCTTC.

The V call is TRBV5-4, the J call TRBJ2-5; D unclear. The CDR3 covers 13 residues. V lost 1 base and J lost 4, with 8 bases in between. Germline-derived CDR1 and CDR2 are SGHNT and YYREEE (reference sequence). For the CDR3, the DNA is TGTGCCAGCAGCTTGTCCTGGGCAGAGACCCAGTACTTC. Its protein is CASSLSWAETQYF.

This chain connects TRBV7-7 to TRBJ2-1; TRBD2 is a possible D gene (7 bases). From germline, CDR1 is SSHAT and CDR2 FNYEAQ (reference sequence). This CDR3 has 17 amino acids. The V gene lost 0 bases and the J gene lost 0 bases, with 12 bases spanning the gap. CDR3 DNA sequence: TGTGCCAGCAGCTTAGCGGGGGGCGGGAGCTCCTACAATGAGCAGTTCTTC. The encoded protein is CASSLAGGGSSYNEQFF.

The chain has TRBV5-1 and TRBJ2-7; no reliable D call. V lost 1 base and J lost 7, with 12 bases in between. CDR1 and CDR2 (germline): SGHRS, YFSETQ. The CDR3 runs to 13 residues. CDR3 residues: CASSLSPVREQYF. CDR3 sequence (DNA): TGCGCCAGCAGCTTGAGTCCGGTACGGGAGCAGTACTTC.

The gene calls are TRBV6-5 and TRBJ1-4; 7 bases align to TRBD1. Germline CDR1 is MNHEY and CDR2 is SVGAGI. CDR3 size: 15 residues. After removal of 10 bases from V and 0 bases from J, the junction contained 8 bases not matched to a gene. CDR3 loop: CATRDSPATNEKLFF. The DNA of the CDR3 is TGTGCCACCAGGGACAGCCCTGCAACTAATGAAAAACTGTTTTTT.

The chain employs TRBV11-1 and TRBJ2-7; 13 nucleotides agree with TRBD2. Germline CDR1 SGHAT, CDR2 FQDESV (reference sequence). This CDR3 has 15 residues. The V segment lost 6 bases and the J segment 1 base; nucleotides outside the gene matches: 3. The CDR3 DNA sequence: TGTGCCAGCAGACTAGCGGGAGGGGAGTCCTACGAGCAGTACTTC. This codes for CASRLAGGESYEQYF. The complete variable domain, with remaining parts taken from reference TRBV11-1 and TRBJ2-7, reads EAEVAQSPRYKITEKSQAVAFWCDPISGHATLYWYRQILGQGPELLVQFQDESVVDDSQLPKDRFSAERLKGVDSTLKIQPAELGDSAMYLCASRLAGGESYEQYFGPGTRLTVT.

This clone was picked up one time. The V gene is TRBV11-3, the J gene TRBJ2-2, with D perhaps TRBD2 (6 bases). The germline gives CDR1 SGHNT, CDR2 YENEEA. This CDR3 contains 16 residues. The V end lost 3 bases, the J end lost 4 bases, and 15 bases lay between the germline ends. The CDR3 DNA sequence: TGTGCCAGCAGCTTCCTCATCGGGAGCCCCACCGGGGAGCTGTTTTTT. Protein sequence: CASSFLIGSPTGELFF.

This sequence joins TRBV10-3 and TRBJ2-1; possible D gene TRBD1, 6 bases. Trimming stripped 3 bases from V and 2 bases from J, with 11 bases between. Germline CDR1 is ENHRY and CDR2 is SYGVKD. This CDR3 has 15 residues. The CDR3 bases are TGTGCCATCAGTGAAGGGCAGGGGCCCTACAATGAGCAGTTCTTC. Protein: CAISEGQGPYNEQFF.

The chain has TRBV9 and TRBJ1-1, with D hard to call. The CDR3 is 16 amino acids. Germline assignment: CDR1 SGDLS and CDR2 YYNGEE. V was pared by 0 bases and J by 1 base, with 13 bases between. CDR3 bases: TGTGCCAGCAGCGTAGTGGAGGTCGGCAGGAACACTGAAGCTTTCTTT. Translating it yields CASSVVEVGRNTEAFF.

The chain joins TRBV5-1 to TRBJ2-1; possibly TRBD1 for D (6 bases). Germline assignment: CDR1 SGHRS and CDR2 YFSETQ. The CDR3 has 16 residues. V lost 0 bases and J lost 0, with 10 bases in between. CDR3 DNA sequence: TGCGCCAGCAGCTTGGAGGGGGTCTTCTCCTACAATGAGCAGTTCTTC. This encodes CASSLEGVFSYNEQFF.

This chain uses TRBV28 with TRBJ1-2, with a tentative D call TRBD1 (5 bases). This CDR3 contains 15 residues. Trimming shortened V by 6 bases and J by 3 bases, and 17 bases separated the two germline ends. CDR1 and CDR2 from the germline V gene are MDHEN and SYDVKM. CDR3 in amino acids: CASSYNIDSYYGYTF. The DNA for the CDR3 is TGTGCCAGCAGCTATAACATAGACAGCTACTATGGCTACACCTTC.

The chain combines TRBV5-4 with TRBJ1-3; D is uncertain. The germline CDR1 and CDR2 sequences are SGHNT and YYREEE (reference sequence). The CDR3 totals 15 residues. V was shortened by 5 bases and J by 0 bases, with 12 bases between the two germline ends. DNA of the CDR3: TGTGCCAGCAGTCCTGACTTTAACTCTGGAAACACCATATATTTT. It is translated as CASSPDFNSGNTIYF.

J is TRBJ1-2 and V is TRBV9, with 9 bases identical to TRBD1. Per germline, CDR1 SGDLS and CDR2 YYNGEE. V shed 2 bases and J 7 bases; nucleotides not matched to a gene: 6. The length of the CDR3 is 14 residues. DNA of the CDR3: TGTGCCAGCAGCGTGGGACAGGGCCTCGTTGGCTACACCTTC. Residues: CASSVGQGLVGYTF.

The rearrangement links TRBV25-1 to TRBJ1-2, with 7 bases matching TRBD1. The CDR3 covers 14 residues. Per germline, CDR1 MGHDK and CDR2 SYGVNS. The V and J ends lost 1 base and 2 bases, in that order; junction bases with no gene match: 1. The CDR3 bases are TGTGCCAGCAGTGAATGGGGACAGAACTATGGCTACACCTTC. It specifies CASSEWGQNYGYTF.

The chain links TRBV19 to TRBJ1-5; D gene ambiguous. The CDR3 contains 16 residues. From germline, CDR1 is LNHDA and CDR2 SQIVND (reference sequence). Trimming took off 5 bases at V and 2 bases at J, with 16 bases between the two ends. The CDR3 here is CASSRGPGLGNQPQHF. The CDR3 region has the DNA TGTGCCAGTAGTCGCGGGCCGGGTCTAGGCAATCAGCCCCAGCATTTT.

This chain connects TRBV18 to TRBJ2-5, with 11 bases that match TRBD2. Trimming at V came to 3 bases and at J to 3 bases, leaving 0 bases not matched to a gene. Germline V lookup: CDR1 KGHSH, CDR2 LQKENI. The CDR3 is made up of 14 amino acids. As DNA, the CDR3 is TGTGCCAGCTCACCGACTAGCGGGGAAGAGACCCAGTACTTC. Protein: CASSPTSGEETQYF.

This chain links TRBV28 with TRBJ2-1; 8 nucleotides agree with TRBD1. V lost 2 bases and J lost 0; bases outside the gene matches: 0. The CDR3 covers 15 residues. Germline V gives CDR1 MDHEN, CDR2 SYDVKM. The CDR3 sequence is CASSLDRGSYNEQFF. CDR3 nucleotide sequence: TGTGCCAGCAGTTTAGACAGGGGCTCCTACAATGAGCAGTTCTTC.

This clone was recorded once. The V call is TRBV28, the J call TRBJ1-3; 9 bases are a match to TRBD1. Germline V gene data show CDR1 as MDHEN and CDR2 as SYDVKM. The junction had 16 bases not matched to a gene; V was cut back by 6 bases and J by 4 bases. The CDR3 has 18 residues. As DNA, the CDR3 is TGTGCCAGCAGACGAACCGGGACAGGGAGGGTCCGCGGAAACACCATATATTTT. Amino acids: CASRRTGTGRVRGNTIYF.